These 21 T cell receptor beta chains originate from one sample sequenced in a study of shared T cell receptors in the human thymus (dated by TCRdb to the early 2020s). Libraries were constructed by the immunoSEQ multiplex PCR assay. Here the immuneACCESS table is served through TCRdb, limited to in-frame sequences with V and J called. Missing clones are a known gap in these copies; in checked studies unresolved V genes cover under half, and the rest lacks a known reason. Recorded for this sample are 540,000 or so clones; about 80% of them occurred a single time. The ten top clones hold more than 0.01% of the sample. The same sample was also studied in work on human thymus T cells.

Sequenced sample: thymocytes. The receptors derive from a boy in the first two years of life with a congenital heart defect. Donor details come from another sample of the same person, matched by shared clones.

This clone was detected only once. This chain connects TRBV29-1 to TRBJ2-5; 12 bases agree with TRBD1. Per germline, CDR1 SQVTM and CDR2 ANQGSEA. The V and J ends lost 8 bases and 5 bases, in that order; junction bases with no gene match: 9. The CDR3 consists of 14 residues. The CDR3 is CSTLLGQGAETQYF. The DNA for the CDR3 is TGCAGCACTCTATTGGGACAGGGGGCGGAGACCCAGTACTTC.

The V and J genes are TRBV29-1 and TRBJ2-1, with 10 bases aligning to TRBD2. The length of the CDR3 is 14 residues. V lost 7 bases, J lost 8 bases, and 11 bases stayed unmatched. Per the germline V gene, CDR1 is SQVTM and CDR2 is ANQGSEA. CDR3 loop: CSAQPSGSIDEQFF. CDR3 nucleotide sequence: TGCAGCGCACAACCTAGCGGGAGTATCGATGAGCAGTTCTTC.

V usage is TRBV28 and J usage is TRBJ2-3; TRBD1 might be the D (5 bases). CDR1 MDHEN and CDR2 SYDVKM come from the germline V gene. The V end was cut by 5 bases, the J end by 2 bases, with 8 bases between. This CDR3 contains 13 residues. In DNA, the CDR3 is TGTGCCAGCAGTGGGGCCGTCACAGATACGCAGTATTTT. It translates to CASSGAVTDTQYF.

The gene calls are TRBV10-1 and TRBJ2-7; 7 nucleotides align to TRBD1. This CDR3 has 16 residues. Germline loops: CDR1 WNHNN, CDR2 SYGVQD (reference sequence). V was pared by 4 bases and J by 0 bases, with 9 bases of the junction left unmatched. DNA of the CDR3: TGCGCCAGCAGTGTAAACCAGGGGGTTCTCTCCTACGAGCAGTACTTC. Protein: CASSVNQGVLSYEQYF.

The genes are TRBV4-3 and TRBJ1-1, with TRBD1 as a possible D gene (5 bases). The CDR3 sequence is 15 residues long. Trimming stripped 1 base from V and 1 base from J, with 10 bases between. Germline V gene sequence: CDR1 LGHNA, CDR2 YSLEER. The CDR3 DNA follows: TGCGCCAGCAGCCAAGTTTATACAGGGAACACTGAAGCTTTCTTT. Translated, it gives CASSQVYTGNTEAFF.

This clone was observed a handful of times. This chain connects TRBV19 to TRBJ1-2, with D perhaps matching TRBD1 (6 bases). The germline V and J ends were trimmed by 5 bases and 0 bases, with 13 bases remaining between them. The germline CDR1 and CDR2 sequences are LNHDA and SQIVND (reference sequence). The CDR3 has 15 amino acids. CDR3: CASSARQEANYGYTF. The CDR3 DNA sequence: TGTGCCAGTAGTGCAAGACAGGAAGCTAACTATGGCTACACCTTC.

The chain is built from TRBV27 and TRBJ2-5; 9 positions agree with TRBD1. The germline V gene encodes CDR1 MNHEY and CDR2 SMNVEV (reference sequence). V lost 5 bases and J lost 5; bases outside the gene matches: 9. The CDR3 totals 15 residues. The CDR3 DNA reads TGTGCCAGCAGTATGACAGGGGGGGGGATGGAGACCCAGTACTTC. Its protein is CASSMTGGGMETQYF.

The chain carries TRBV5-6 and TRBJ2-7, with 8 bases fitting TRBD2. CDR1 is SGHDT and CDR2 is YYEEEE in the germline V gene. With V trimmed by 5 bases and J by 5 bases, 12 bases remained unmatched. The CDR3 sequence is 15 residues long. The CDR3 DNA reads TGTGCCAGCAGGCCCTGCATGGGACTAGTTAACGAGCAGTACTTC. Residues: CASRPCMGLVNEQYF.

The gene calls are TRBV14 and TRBJ2-7; weak D call: TRBD2 (6 bases). Trimming removed 5 bases from V and 3 bases from J, with 11 bases in between. The CDR3 loop spans 13 amino acids. Germline CDR1 reads SGHDN; CDR2 reads FVKESK. The CDR3 is CASSVRLDYEQYF. CDR3 nucleotide sequence: TGTGCCAGCAGCGTCCGACTAGACTACGAGCAGTACTTC. Using reference TRBV14 and TRBJ2-7 for the parts outside the CDR3, the full variable domain is EAGVTQFPSHSVIEKGQTVTLRCDPISGHDNLYWYRRVMGKEIKFLLHFVKESKQDESGMPNNRFLAERTGGTYSTLKVQPAELEDSGVYFCASSVRLDYEQYFGPGTRLTVT.

This clone was seen a handful of times. The genes are TRBV18 and TRBJ2-7; 9 bases are shared with TRBD1. The CDR3 covers 14 residues. After removal of 2 bases from V and 6 bases from J, the junction contained 5 bases not matched to a gene. Germline V gives CDR1 KGHSH, CDR2 LQKENI. CDR3 DNA: TGTGCCAGCTCACCATCGGGACAGGGAAGCGAGCAGTACTTC. Translating it yields CASSPSGQGSEQYF. Supplemented by reference TRBV18 and TRBJ2-7, the full variable domain reads NAGVMQNPRHLVRRRGQEARLRCSPMKGHSHVYWYRQLPEEGLKFMVYLQKENIIDESGMPKERFSAEFPKEGPSILRIQQVVRGDSAAYFCASSPSGQGSEQYFGPGTRLTVT.

CDR3 bases: TGTGCCAGCAGCGATCCCCAGGGAAGGGGTCCCTATGGCTACACCTTC. Translated: CASSDPQGRGPYGYTF. V is TRBV7-9 and J is TRBJ1-2, with D possibly being TRBD1 (5 bases). The CDR3 is made up of 16 amino acids. The germline V and J ends were trimmed by 5 bases and 4 bases, with 20 bases remaining between them. Germline V gene lookup returns CDR1 SEHNR and CDR2 FQNEAQ (reference sequence).

The chain is built from TRBV11-3 and TRBJ2-7, with D possibly matching TRBD2 (6 bases). Germline values: CDR1 SGHNT, CDR2 YENEEA. With 6 bases removed from V and 0 bases from J, the gap between germline ends came to 18 bases. The CDR3 sequence is 16 residues long. The CDR3 region has the DNA TGTGCCAGCAGTCCTAAGGCCGACGGGAGCTCCTACGAGCAGTACTTC. It yields the protein CASSPKADGSSYEQYF.

The chain has TRBV7-8 and TRBJ2-2; D is unclear. The V end was cut by 3 bases, the J end by 7 bases, with 6 bases between. The length of the CDR3 is 12 residues. Germline V gives CDR1 SGHVS, CDR2 FQNEAQ. The CDR3 coding sequence is TGTGCCAGCAGCTTTAGTGGCGGGGAGCTGTTTTTT. Amino acids: CASSFSGGELFF.

The V and J genes are TRBV7-9 and TRBJ2-7; maybe TRBD2 (5 bases). The germline CDR1 and CDR2 sequences are SEHNR and FQNEAQ (reference sequence). The CDR3 extends over 15 amino acids. Deletions cut 1 base from V and 0 bases from J, with 10 bases between. The CDR3 region has the DNA TGTGCCAGCAGCTTAGTTCCAGCGGCCTCCTACGAGCAGTACTTC. It specifies CASSLVPAASYEQYF.

The rearrangement joins TRBV5-6 to TRBJ1-2, with TRBD1 matching 7 bases. Germline assignment: CDR1 SGHDT and CDR2 YYEEEE. This CDR3 spans 15 amino acids. Trimming at V came to 0 bases and at J to 3 bases, leaving 5 bases not matched to a gene. The CDR3 region is CASSLATGSDYGYTF. In DNA, the CDR3 is TGTGCCAGCAGCTTGGCGACAGGGTCGGACTATGGCTACACCTTC.

The V and J genes are TRBV5-4 and TRBJ2-5; D unresolved. V gave up 0 bases and J gave up 2 bases, with 8 bases separating them. There are 14 residues in the CDR3. Looked up from germline, CDR1 is SGHNT and CDR2 is YYREEE (reference sequence). CDR3 in amino acids: CASSLVTGQETQYF. DNA of the CDR3: TGTGCCAGCAGCTTGGTTACCGGGCAAGAGACCCAGTACTTC.

The chain combines TRBV7-2 with TRBJ2-7; 8 bases are shared with TRBD2. This CDR3 has 17 amino acids. Germline V lookup: CDR1 SGHTA, CDR2 FQGNSA. V was clipped by 2 bases and J by 4 bases; unmatched bases: 13. The CDR3 region is CASSLMGVGREFYEQYF. CDR3 nucleotides: TGTGCCAGCAGCTTAATGGGTGTCGGGAGGGAATTTTACGAGCAGTACTTC. Complete variable domain (other parts from reference TRBV7-2 and TRBJ2-7): GAGVSQSPSNKVTEKGKDVELRCDPISGHTALYWYRQSLGQGLEFLIYFQGNSAPDKSGLPSDRFSAERTGGSVSTLTIQRTQQEDSAVYLCASSLMGVGREFYEQYFGPGTRLTVT.

The V gene is TRBV11-3, the J gene TRBJ2-1, with D maybe TRBD2 (5 bases). From germline, CDR1 is SGHNT and CDR2 YENEEA. The V and J ends lost 9 bases and 0 bases respectively, with 9 bases between them. The CDR3 is 13 residues long. This CDR3 is CASQRDSYNEQFF. The DNA for the CDR3 is TGTGCCAGTCAACGGGACTCCTACAATGAGCAGTTCTTC.

The chain combines TRBV15 with TRBJ1-4; D unclear. Per germline, CDR1 LNHNV and CDR2 YYDKDF (reference sequence). The germline V and J ends were trimmed by 0 bases and 0 bases, with 11 bases remaining between them. This CDR3 comprises 17 residues. The CDR3 loop reads CATSREGRKATNEKLFF. The CDR3 region has the DNA TGTGCCACCAGCAGAGAGGGCAGAAAAGCAACTAATGAAAAACTGTTTTTT.

The chain employs TRBV9 and TRBJ2-1; 8 bases match TRBD2. Germline V CDR1 and CDR2: SGDLS, YYNGEE. The J segment lost 1 base and the V segment lost 2 bases, leaving 8 bases of the junction unmatched. The CDR3 totals 17 residues. The CDR3 here is CASSVRGGSRSYNEQFF. CDR3 nucleotide sequence: TGTGCCAGCAGCGTCCGGGGGGGGAGTAGGTCCTACAATGAGCAGTTCTTC.

J is TRBJ2-7 and V is TRBV11-2; tentatively, D is TRBD2 (7 bases). The germline CDR1 and CDR2 sequences are SGHAT and FQNNGV. Trimming removed 3 bases from V and 4 bases from J, with 25 bases in between. The CDR3 runs to 18 residues. CDR3 DNA sequence: TGTGCCAGCAGCTTTACCCATAGGGGGAGAGGGACTAAATACGAGCAGTACTTC. Translating gives CASSFTHRGRGTKYEQYF.